This TCR beta chain was recorded in a study of T cell responses to AZD1222 COVID-19 vaccine. Germline V gene data show CDR1 as SGDLS and CDR2 as YYNGEE. V lost 5 bases, J lost 6 bases, and 11 bases stayed unmatched. CDR3 length equals 15 residues. Here immunoSEQ multiplex PCR was the method, and the copy in TCRdb shows in-frame clones only, minus some. The data hold some 110,000 clones, with 88% observed a single time. The receptor was isolated from an adult in good health. Here the sequenced sample was peripheral blood, taken on day 0 of AZD1222 vaccination. The V and J genes are TRBV9 and TRBJ2-3; TRBD2 matches at 8 bases. The CDR3 DNA sequence: TGTGCCAGCAGTTATCTAGCGGGTCAGGGGGATACGCAGTATTTT. It is translated as CASSYLAGQGDTQYF. Variable domain in full (rest from reference TRBV9 and TRBJ2-3): DSGVTQTPKHLITATGQRVTLRCSPRSGDLSVYWYQQSLDQGLQFLIQYYNGEERAKGNILERFSAQQFPDLHSELNLSSLELGDSALYFCASSYLAGQGDTQYFGPGTRLTVL.